Listed below are T cell receptor beta chains from one sample, sequenced in a study of blood T cell repertoires in COVID-19. Using immunoSEQ multiplex PCR, the repertoire was profiled, and TCRdb retains in-frame clones only, with some absent. The sample contains 200,000 to 300,000 clones, roughly 85% of which appear only once. The sample comprised peripheral blood. The receptors originated from a young man with active or convalescent COVID-19. Each CDR3 is given with its conserved first and last residue.

CDR3 length,V gene,CDR3 protein
13,TRBV5-1,CASSLDIFSPLHF
16,TRBV7-9,CASSLLRALDTGELFF
17,TRBV14,CASSQWGQVTGANVLTF
16,TRBV7-9,CASSFGGDPIPGELFF
19,TRBV5-1,CASSLRLGQFLSGANVLTF
16,TRBV7-9,CASSPISGSGTDTQYF
13,TRBV6-6,CAGTGNPGNTIYF
15,TRBV29-1,CSVETGLAGPYEQYF
17,TRBV6-2/TRBV6-3,CASSYRTAHPMNTEAFF
13,TRBV7-8,CASSWDRNQPQHF
15,TRBV5-1,CASSSQGGGNEKLFF
15,TRBV6-5,CASSYSGGGTYEQYF
14,TRBV25-1,CASSLGGLNTEAFF
15,TRBV4-3,CASSREAVGTDTQYF
13,TRBV4-3,CASSQDGLYGYTF